This T cell receptor (beta chain) is from a study of tumour-infiltrating T cells in Burkitt lymphoma. About the study: Repertoire clonality predicted overall and progression-free survival.

Some clones are missing from TCRdb's copy, which holds only in-frame ones; the method was immunoSEQ multiplex PCR. The sample has 15,000 to 20,000 clones, roughly 80% seen once. V was pared by 5 bases and J by 6 bases, with 13 bases between. This CDR3 contains 14 residues. Per the germline V gene, CDR1 is SGHVS and CDR2 is FQNEAQ. This TCR was sampled from a human donor with diffuse large B-cell lymphoma. The genes are TRBV7-8 and TRBJ1-4, with TRBD1 as a possible D gene (5 bases). The sequencing sample was made of tumor tissue. The CDR3 DNA reads TGTGCCAGCAGCCTAAGGGGTGGGGATGAAAAACTGTTTTTT. Translation gives CASSLRGGDEKLFF.